These 8 T cell receptor beta chains were sequenced from one sample in a study of early T cells in non-severe SARS-CoV-2 infection. TCRdb itself ran the 5' RACE reads through MiXCR, one entry per CDR3 protein. The table has about 26,000 distinct CDR3 sequences, approximately 5.1% seen once. The sample taken for sequencing was whole blood. Receptors were obtained from an adult who was a healthcare worker with PCR-confirmed SARS-CoV-2 infection or an uninfected control (not recorded which).

This clonotype was detected a few times. The rearrangement links TRBV6-2 or TRBV6-3 to TRBJ2-3; 7 nucleotides match TRBD1. This CDR3 region has 15 residues. Per germline, CDR1 MNHEY and CDR2 SVGEGT. The trim removed 4 bases at V and 2 bases at J, leaving 6 bases unmatched. The CDR3 reads CASSSLDRLTDTQYF. The CDR3 nucleotides are TGTGCCAGCAGTTCCCTGGACAGGCTCACAGATACGCAGTATTTT.

As regards this clonotype: Possible read error: a much larger clone is one base away. V and J are TRBV12-3 or TRBV12-4 and TRBJ2-7; TRBD1 matches at 8 bases. J lost 4 bases, V lost 8 bases, and 7 bases had no gene match. CDR3 length: 13 amino acids. This chain's CDR3 is CASARQGSYEQYF. The CDR3 DNA reads as TGTGCCAGCGCCCGACAGGGGAGTTACGAGCAGTACTTC.

The V and J genes are TRBV11-3 and TRBJ2-1, with 7 bases lining up with TRBD1. V lost 6 bases, J lost 7 bases, and 12 bases stayed unmatched. The germline V gene encodes CDR1 SGHNT and CDR2 YENEEA. The CDR3 is 15 amino acids. In nucleotides, the CDR3 is TGTGCCAGCAGTTTTGAACCGACAGGGAAGAATGAGCAGTTCTTC. Residues: CASSFEPTGKNEQFF.

The sample holds many counts of this clonotype. J is TRBJ1-1 and V is TRBV7-3; no reliable D call. Per germline, CDR1 SGHTA and CDR2 FQGTGA. Trimming took off 5 bases at V and 6 bases at J, with 13 bases between the two ends. CDR3 size: 13 residues. CDR3 loop: CASSRGAGSEAFF. The DNA for the CDR3 is TGTGCCAGCAGCCGAGGAGCAGGTTCTGAAGCTTTCTTT.

In this sample, this clonotype turned up many times. V and J are TRBV11-2 and TRBJ2-3, with D perhaps matching TRBD1 (6 bases). This CDR3 has 14 residues. CDR1 and CDR2 from the germline V gene are SGHAT and FQNNGV. The ends were cut back, 4 bases at V and 5 bases at J, with 13 bases in the middle. DNA for the CDR3: TGTGCCAGCAGCTACGCCAGGACAGAAGATACGCAGTATTTT. As protein: CASSYARTEDTQYF.

In its sample, this clonotype was seen many times. The CDR3 DNA sequence: TGCGCCAGCAGCCAAGAGGAAGTCGCAGATACGCAGTATTTT. It yields the protein CASSQEEVADTQYF. V gene TRBV4-1 combines with J gene TRBJ2-3; unclear D gene. V was clipped by 0 bases and J by 4 bases, with 8 bases between them. This CDR3 is 14 amino acids long. The germline V gene has CDR1 MGHRA and CDR2 YSYEKL.

This clonotype was recorded only once. A read error may explain this, as a much larger clone is one base away. The gene calls are TRBV29-1 and TRBJ2-3; TRBD1 is a possible D gene (5 bases). The CDR3 is 10 amino acids. Looked up from germline, CDR1 is SQVTM and CDR2 is ANQGSEA. This CDR3 reads CSVQTDTLYF. As DNA, the CDR3 is TGCAGCGTTCAGACAGATACGCTGTATTTT.

The rearrangement links TRBV6-2 or TRBV6-3 to TRBJ2-5; TRBD1 agrees at 10 bases. The germline V gene has CDR1 MNHEY and CDR2 SVGEGT. With 5 bases clipped from V and 3 bases from J, the junction kept 9 bases outside the gene matches. The length of the CDR3 is 16 residues. Here the CDR3 DNA reads TGTGCCAGCAGTACTGGGACAGGGGAGGTTGAAGAGACCCAGTACTTC. Translating it yields CASSTGTGEVEETQYF.